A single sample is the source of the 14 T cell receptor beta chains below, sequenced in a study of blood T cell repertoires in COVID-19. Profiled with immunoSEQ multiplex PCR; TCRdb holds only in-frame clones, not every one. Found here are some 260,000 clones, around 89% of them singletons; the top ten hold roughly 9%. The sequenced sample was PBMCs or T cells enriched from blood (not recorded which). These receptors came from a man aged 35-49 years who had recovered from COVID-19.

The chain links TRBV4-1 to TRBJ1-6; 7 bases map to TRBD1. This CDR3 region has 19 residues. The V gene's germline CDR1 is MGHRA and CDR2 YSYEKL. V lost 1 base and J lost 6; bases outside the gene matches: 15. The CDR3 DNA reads TGCGCCAGCAGCCAAGTGAAGGGGGCGGCAAGGCATCGTAATTCACCCCTCCACTTT. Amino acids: CASSQVKGAARHRNSPLHF.

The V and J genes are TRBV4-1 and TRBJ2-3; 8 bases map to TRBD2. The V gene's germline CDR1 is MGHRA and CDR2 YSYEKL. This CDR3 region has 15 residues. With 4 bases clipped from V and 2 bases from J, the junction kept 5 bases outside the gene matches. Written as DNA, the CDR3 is TGCGCCAGCAGCCCGACGGGACTAGTCACAGATACGCAGTATTTT. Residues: CASSPTGLVTDTQYF.

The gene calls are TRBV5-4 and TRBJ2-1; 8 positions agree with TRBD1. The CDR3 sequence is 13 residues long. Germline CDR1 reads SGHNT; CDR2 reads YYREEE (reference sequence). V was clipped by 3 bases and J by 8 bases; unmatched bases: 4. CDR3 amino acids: CASSSDRVDEQFF. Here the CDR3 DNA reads TGTGCCAGCAGCTCGGACAGGGTGGATGAGCAGTTCTTC. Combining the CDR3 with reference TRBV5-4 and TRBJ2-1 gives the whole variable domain ETGVTQSPTHLIKTRGQQVTLRCSSQSGHNTVSWYQQALGQGPQFIFQYYREEENGRGNFPPRFSGLQFPNYSSELNVNALELDDSALYLCASSSDRVDEQFFGPGTRLTVL.

The CDR3 DNA follows: TGTGCCAGCAGCCCTCCCCTGGACAGGTACAATTCACCCCTCCACTTT. Residues: CASSPPLDRYNSPLHF. This chain joins TRBV3-1 (or the pseudogene TRBV3-2) and TRBJ1-6, with 7 bases matching TRBD1. Germline loops: CDR1 LGHDT, CDR2 YNNKEL (reference sequence). CDR3 size: 16 residues. V gave up 4 bases and J gave up 7 bases; unmatched junction bases: 10.

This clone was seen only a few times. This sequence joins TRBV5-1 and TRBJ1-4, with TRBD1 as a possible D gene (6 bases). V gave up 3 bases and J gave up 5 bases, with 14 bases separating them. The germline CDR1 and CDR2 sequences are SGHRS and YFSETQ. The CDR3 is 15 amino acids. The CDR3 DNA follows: TGCGCCAGCAGCTGGGGGGGCGCGGAAAATGAAAAACTGTTTTTT. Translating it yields CASSWGGAENEKLFF.

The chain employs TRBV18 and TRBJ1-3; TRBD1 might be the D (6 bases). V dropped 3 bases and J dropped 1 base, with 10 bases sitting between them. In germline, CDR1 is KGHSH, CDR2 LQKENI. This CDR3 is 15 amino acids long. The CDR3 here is CASSPDRVSGNTIYF. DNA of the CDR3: TGTGCCAGCTCACCGGACAGAGTATCTGGAAACACCATATATTTT.

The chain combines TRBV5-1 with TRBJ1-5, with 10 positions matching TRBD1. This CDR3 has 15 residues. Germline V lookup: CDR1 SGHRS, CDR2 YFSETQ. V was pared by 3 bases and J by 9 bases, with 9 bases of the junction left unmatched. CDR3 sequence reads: CASSSGTGAGRPQHF. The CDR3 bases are TGCGCCAGCAGCTCCGGGACAGGGGCGGGTCGGCCCCAGCATTTT.

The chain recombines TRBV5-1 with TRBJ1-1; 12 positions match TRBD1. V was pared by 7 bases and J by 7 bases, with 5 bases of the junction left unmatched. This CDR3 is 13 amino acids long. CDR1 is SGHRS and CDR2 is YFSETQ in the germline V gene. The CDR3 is CASRDRGLVEAFF. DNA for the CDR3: TGCGCCAGCCGGGACAGGGGGCTTGTTGAAGCTTTCTTT.

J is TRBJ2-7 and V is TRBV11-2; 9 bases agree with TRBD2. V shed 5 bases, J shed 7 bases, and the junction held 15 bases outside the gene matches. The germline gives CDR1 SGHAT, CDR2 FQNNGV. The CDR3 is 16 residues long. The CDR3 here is CASSHYTREGRREQYF. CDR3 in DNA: TGTGCCAGCAGCCATTATACGCGGGAGGGCCGGAGGGAGCAGTACTTC.

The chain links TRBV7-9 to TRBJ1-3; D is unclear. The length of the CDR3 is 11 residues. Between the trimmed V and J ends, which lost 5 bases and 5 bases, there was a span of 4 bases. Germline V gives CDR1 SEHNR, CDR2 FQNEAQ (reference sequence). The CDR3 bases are TGTGCCAGCAGCCTACGAAACACCATATATTTT. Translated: CASSLRNTIYF.

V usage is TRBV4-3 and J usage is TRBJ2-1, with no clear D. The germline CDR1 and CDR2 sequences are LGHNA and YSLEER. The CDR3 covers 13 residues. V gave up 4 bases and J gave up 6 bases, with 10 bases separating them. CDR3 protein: CASSLHYSNEQFF. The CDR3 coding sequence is TGCGCCAGCAGCCTCCATTACTCCAATGAGCAGTTCTTC.

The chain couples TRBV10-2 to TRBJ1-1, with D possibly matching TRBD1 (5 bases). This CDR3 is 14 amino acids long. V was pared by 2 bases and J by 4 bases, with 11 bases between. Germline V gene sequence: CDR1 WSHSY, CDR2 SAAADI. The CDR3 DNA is TGCGCCAGCAGTGAGAACAGGCAACTCACTGAAGCTTTCTTT. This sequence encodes CASSENRQLTEAFF.

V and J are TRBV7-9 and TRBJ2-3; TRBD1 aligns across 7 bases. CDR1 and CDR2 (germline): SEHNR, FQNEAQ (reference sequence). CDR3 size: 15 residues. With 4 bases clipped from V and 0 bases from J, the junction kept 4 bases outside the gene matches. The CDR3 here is CASSSGQDSTDTQYF. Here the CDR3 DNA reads TGTGCCAGCAGCTCAGGACAGGACAGCACAGATACGCAGTATTTT.

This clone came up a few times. The CDR3 loop is CARRQGSSYEQYF. The DNA of the CDR3 is TGTGCAAGAAGACAGGGCTCATCCTACGAGCAGTACTTC. The chain carries TRBV2 and TRBJ2-7; 7 bases match TRBD1. The CDR3 consists of 13 residues. The V gene's germline CDR1 is SNHLY and CDR2 FYNNEI.